This T cell receptor (beta chain) was sequenced during a study of T cell responses to AZD1222 COVID-19 vaccine (dated by TCRdb to the early 2020s). Turning to the overall study: TCR sequencing covered about 230 trial participants: 207 given two doses of AZD1222 and 26 given two doses of MenACWY control vaccine. Trial participants were enrolled by age into 18-55, 56-69 and 70-plus year subgroups, with around 140, 26 and 57 TCR-sequenced participants respectively.

Overall study results and their limits: Spike-specific TCR breadth and depth rose significantly after two AZD1222 doses compared with day 0 and with MenACWY recipients. CD4 TCRs associated with the vaccine covered the entire spike protein, and the dominant responses were in regions 160-218 and 743-854. Reportedly, close to half of the unique spike-specific TCRs recognized epitopes lying outside the regions that are mutated in the B.1.351 and B.1.1.7 variants. Participants were mostly white British and included more females than males, and it was suggested by the authors that clonal diversity may have been underestimated. Only a handful of AZD1222 recipients were SARS-CoV-2 seropositive at baseline, limiting conclusions about previously exposed vaccinees. No day 14 peak-response samples were available, so repertoires were characterized only after the peak T cell response. In the small 56-69-year group, the increase in depth fell short of significance, most likely because of low power.

The time point label, as the study defines it: about 28 days (+/-7) after the second vaccine dose. AZD1222 recipients whose second dose came at about 4 weeks and those whose second dose came at about 12 weeks were combined into one group, since spike-specific TCR depth and breadth did not differ between the two schedules. Vaccinee samples were obtained from the UK trials COV001 and COV002, which included a single-blind randomized controlled phase 2/3 trial of AZD1222 (ChAdOx1 nCoV-19) in healthy adults. For TCRbeta chain sequencing, PBMC samples from trial participants were taken at day 0 and at day 28 after the second dose. Turning to this clone: Its antigen has not been determined. No clone much larger than this one lies a single base away; base qualities are absent.

Sequences SGHAT (CDR1) and FQNNGV (CDR2) are obtained from the germline V gene. For this chain, trimming is 5 bases at the V end and 4 bases at the J end, and the number of junction bases without a gene match is 12. Inclusive of the bounding cysteine and phenylalanine, the CDR3 is 16 residues long. Left in the record is the CDR3 DNA by itself, 48 bases read in frame from the first base. The CDR3 regions of human TCRbeta chains were analyzed by immunosequencing. In the paper's pipeline: Repertoire TCRs were checked for matches against a reference library of SARS-CoV-2-specific TCRs that had been generated using the MIRA antigen-specificity platform. Breadth was defined as the fraction of unique TCRs that were SARS-CoV-2-associated, and depth was defined as the fraction of total T cells that were SARS-CoV-2-associated. Each spike-specific TCR was assigned to its reactive spike region and to a CD4 or CD8 class using the MIRA data. Log10-transformed breadth and depth values were compared by one-way ANOVA with Sidak's multiple comparisons tests. TCRdb provides this immuneACCESS table in a form limited to in-frame rearrangements. Some clones are lacking; in checked studies, under half of them reflect an unresolved V gene, and why the rest are absent is not known. The V and J calls and the clone size are those of that table, but D and trimming were determined from the DNA. Counted in this sample were 120,000 to 150,000 clones; roughly 91% of them appeared once. The leading ten clones occupy about 2% of the sample.

The sequence was collected from an adult who received the AZD1222 COVID-19 vaccine. Source: peripheral blood, taken 28 days after the second AZD1222 dose. In this chain, TRBV11-2 is recombined with TRBJ1-1, and 8 junction bases match TRBD1. The bases read TGTGCCAGCAGCCGGAGACAGGGGAAGGATTTCACTGAAGCTTTCTTT. Protein translation: CASSRRQGKDFTEAFF. With the rest looked up from the reference TRBV11-2 and TRBJ1-1 genes rather than sequenced, the full variable domain is EAGVAQSPRYKIIEKRQSVAFWCNPISGHATLYWYQQILGQGPKLLIQFQNNGVVDDSQLPKDRFSAERLKGVDSTLKIQPAKLEDSAVYLCASSRRQGKDFTEAFFGQGTRLTVV.